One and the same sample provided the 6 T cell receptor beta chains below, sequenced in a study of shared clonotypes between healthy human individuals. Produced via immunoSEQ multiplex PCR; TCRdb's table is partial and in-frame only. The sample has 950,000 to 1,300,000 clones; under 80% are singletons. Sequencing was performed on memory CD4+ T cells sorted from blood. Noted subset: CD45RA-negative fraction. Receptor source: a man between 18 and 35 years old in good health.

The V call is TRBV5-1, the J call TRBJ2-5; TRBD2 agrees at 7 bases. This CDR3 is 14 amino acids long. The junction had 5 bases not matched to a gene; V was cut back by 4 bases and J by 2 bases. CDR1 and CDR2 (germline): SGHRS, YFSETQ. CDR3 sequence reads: CASSGGGQQETQYF. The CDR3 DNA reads TGCGCCAGCAGCGGGGGAGGGCAGCAAGAGACCCAGTACTTC.

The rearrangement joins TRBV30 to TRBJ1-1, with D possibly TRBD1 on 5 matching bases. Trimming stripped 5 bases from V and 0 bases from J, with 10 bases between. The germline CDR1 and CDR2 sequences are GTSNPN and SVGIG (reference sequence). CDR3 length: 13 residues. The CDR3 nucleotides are TGTGCCTGGGTGACAGTCATGAACACTGAAGCTTTCTTT. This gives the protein CAWVTVMNTEAFF.

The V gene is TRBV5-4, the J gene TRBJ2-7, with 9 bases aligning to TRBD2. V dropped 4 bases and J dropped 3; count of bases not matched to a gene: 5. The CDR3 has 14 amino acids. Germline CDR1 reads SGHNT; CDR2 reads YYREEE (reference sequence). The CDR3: CASSPISGSYEQYF. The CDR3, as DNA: TGTGCCAGCAGCCCTATTAGCGGGAGCTACGAGCAGTACTTC.

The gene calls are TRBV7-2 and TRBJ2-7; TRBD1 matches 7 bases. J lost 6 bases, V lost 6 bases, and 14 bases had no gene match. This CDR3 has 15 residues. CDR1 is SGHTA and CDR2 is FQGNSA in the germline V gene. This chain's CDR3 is CASSPPTGPSREQYF. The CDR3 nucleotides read TGTGCCAGCAGTCCACCGACAGGGCCTAGCCGCGAGCAGTACTTC.

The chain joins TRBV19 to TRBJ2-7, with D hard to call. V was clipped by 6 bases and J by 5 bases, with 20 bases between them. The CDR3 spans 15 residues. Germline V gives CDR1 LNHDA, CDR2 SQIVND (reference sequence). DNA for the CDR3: TGTGCCAGTAGCCTTAGACCCCAAACGGCGGACGAGCAGTACTTC. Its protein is CASSLRPQTADEQYF. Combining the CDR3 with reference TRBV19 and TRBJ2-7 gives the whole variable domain DGGITQSPKYLFRKEGQNVTLSCEQNLNHDAMYWYRQDPGQGLRLIYYSQIVNDFQKGDIAEGYSVSREKKESFPLTVTSAQKNPTAFYLCASSLRPQTADEQYFGPGTRLTVT.

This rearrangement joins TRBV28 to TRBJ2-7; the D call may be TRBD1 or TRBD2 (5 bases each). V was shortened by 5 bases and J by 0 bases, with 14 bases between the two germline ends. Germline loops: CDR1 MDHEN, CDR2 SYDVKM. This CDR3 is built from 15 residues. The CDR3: CASSTPSGTSYEQYF. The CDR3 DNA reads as TGTGCCAGCAGTACCCCCTCCGGGACCTCCTACGAGCAGTACTTC.